The clone carrying this TCR beta chain was detected ten times or more. As yet, its antigen is unknown. TCRdb passed the 5' RACE reads through MiXCR, listing each CDR3 protein once. This sample has about 200,000 distinct CDR3 sequences; approximately 3% occur once, and the top ten carry less than 3.5%. These data belong to a study of T cells after yellow fever vaccination. The CDR3 covers 17 residues. Germline CDR1 is MNHEY and CDR2 is SVGEGT. Trimming removed 5 bases from V and 5 bases from J, with 22 bases in between. Whole-study results and caveats: The CD4 compartment and the CD8 compartment contained a small share of clonotypes in common.

The sequencing used CD4+ T cells sorted from PBMCs, collected 10 days after the yellow fever booster vaccination. The receptor's source is a man aged 18 to 30 who received the YFV17D yellow fever vaccine. The rearrangement uses TRBV6-2 or TRBV6-3 and TRBJ2-4; possibly TRBD1 for D (6 bases). CDR3 sequence: CASSRGRLKKGENIQYF. CDR3 bases: TGTGCCAGCAGTCGTGGCCGACTGAAAAAGGGGGAAAACATTCAGTACTTC.